A selection of T cell receptor beta chains follows, all from one sample in a study of blood T cells in healthy people across ages. A single record per CDR3 protein comes from TCRdb applying MiXCR to the 5' RACE reads. This sample carries around 1,500,000 distinct CDR3 sequences, 40% to 50% of them seen once, and the ten largest clones take 7.9%. The sample was blood. The receptors were sampled from a young woman in good health. CDR3s include the opening cysteine and the closing phenylalanine or tryptophan.

cdr3_aa: CSARVPDRVGNEQFF; v_call: TRBV20-1
cdr3_aa: CASSQETGGAEQFF; v_call: TRBV4-1
cdr3_aa: CASSESGDTSGNTIYF; v_call: TRBV2
cdr3_aa: CATSSASTGTGYGYTF; v_call: TRBV15
cdr3_aa: CASSSTGVGWNTGELFF; v_call: TRBV11-2
cdr3_aa: CGARLGSSTDTQYF; v_call: TRBV20-1
cdr3_aa: CASSKAGGLSYNEQFF; v_call: TRBV7-9
cdr3_aa: CASSLGRGGTFKNEQFF; v_call: TRBV5-1
cdr3_aa: CASSFIGGRSYNEQYF; v_call: TRBV12-3/TRBV12-4
cdr3_aa: CASRTDGYEQYF; v_call: TRBV2
cdr3_aa: CASRLQRGEGTQYF; v_call: TRBV3-1
cdr3_aa: CASSPTGQSNQPQHF; v_call: TRBV3-1
cdr3_aa: CASAESLDQPQHF; v_call: TRBV19
cdr3_aa: CASSTIEREGDNEQFF; v_call: TRBV5-1
cdr3_aa: CASSLVGRGDYGYTF; v_call: TRBV5-5
cdr3_aa: CASLFLAGGYEQYF; v_call: TRBV12-3/TRBV12-4
cdr3_aa: CASHGPGQGLETQYF; v_call: TRBV7-9
cdr3_aa: CSATMGVEQFF; v_call: TRBV20-1
cdr3_aa: CASSSPGLAGYDEQFF; v_call: TRBV11-1
cdr3_aa: CATSRALAGGYNEQFF; v_call: TRBV15
cdr3_aa: CASSVLAGGSGELFF; v_call: TRBV7-2
cdr3_aa: CSARAWLSSEGYEQYF; v_call: TRBV20-1
cdr3_aa: CAGGRAANEQFF; v_call: TRBV2
cdr3_aa: CSARQPSNYGYTF; v_call: TRBV20-1
cdr3_aa: CASSPPPGAASYEQYF; v_call: TRBV5-1
cdr3_aa: CSARAGGHYGYTF; v_call: TRBV20-1
cdr3_aa: CASSFAARELGEQFF; v_call: TRBV12-3/TRBV12-4
cdr3_aa: CASSPVGSANTDTQYF; v_call: TRBV5-1
cdr3_aa: CASSPGTGGVLTF; v_call: TRBV2
cdr3_aa: CSADQETQYF; v_call: TRBV20-1